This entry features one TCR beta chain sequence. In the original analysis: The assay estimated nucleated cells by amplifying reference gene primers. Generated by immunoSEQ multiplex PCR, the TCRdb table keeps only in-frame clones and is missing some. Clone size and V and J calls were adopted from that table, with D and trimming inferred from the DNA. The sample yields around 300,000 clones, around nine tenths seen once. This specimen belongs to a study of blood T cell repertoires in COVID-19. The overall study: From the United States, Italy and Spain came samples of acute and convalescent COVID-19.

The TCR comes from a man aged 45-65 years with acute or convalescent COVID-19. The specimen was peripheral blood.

The CDR3 sequence: CASRGTSGGHPDTQYF. The CDR3 DNA follows: TGCGCCAGCAGAGGGACTAGCGGGGGTCACCCAGATACGCAGTATTTT. J is TRBJ2-3 and V is TRBV10-2; TRBD2 agrees at 14 bases. The J segment lost 4 bases and the V segment lost 6 bases, leaving 6 bases of the junction unmatched. Looked up from germline, CDR1 is WSHSY and CDR2 is SAAADI. This CDR3 has 16 amino acids.